This paragraph covers one TCR beta chain sequence. Time point defined: pre-sensitization, week 0. As for treatment: therapeutic diphenylcyclopropenone sensitization with weekly scalp DPC. The data stem from a study of human T cells and chemical hapten exposure. TCRdb reanalysed the RACE reads using MiXCR and keeps one entry per CDR3 protein. The sample comprises more than 150,000 distinct CDR3 sequences, around 30% of which are singletons, and just under 3% rests with the top ten. Germline lookup yields CDR1 MDHEN and CDR2 SYDVKM. V lost 1 base, J lost 0 bases, and 9 bases stayed unmatched. This CDR3 has 17 amino acids.

The sequence derives from a woman aged 25 to 39 with alopecia areata. Some clones in this sample may be carry-over from other donors' samples. The chain links TRBV28 to TRBJ2-7; 7 bases line up with TRBD2. Sample: whole blood, taken in connection with sensitization to the hapten diphenylcyclopropenone (DPC). CDR3 residues: CASSLSALAGRSYEQYF. CDR3 bases: TGTGCCAGCAGTTTATCGGCCTTAGCGGGCCGCTCCTACGAGCAGTACTTC.